The 4 T cell receptor beta chains in this list originate from one sample, sequenced in a study of a mutant IDH1 vaccine in newly diagnosed glioma. The time point was: week 23, last vaccination. In every dose of vaccine, 300 ug of mutant IDH1 20-mer peptide was given alongside topical imiquimod. What these receptors recognize is not known. Data came from immunoSEQ multiplex PCR; TCRdb stores just in-frame clones and leaves some out. The sample comprises 65,000 or so clones, about 88% of which are singletons, and approximately 3.7% rests with the top ten. The specimen was PBMCs, collected from a glioma patient whose treatment included an IDH1 peptide vaccine. Source of these receptors: a man aged 25-45 years with glioma.

The rearrangement links TRBV13 to TRBJ2-5; 7 bases agree with TRBD1. With 0 bases clipped from V and 5 bases from J, the junction kept 9 bases outside the gene matches. The CDR3 has 16 residues. The germline CDR1 and CDR2 sequences are PRHDT and FYEKMQ (reference sequence). The CDR3 coding sequence is TGTGCCAGCAGCTTAGGTCTGACAGGGTGGGGTGAGACCCAGTACTTC. Encoded protein: CASSLGLTGWGETQYF.

The rearrangement links TRBV6-9 to TRBJ1-6; 9 nucleotides match TRBD1. Germline CDR1 MNHGY, CDR2 SVAAGI. The V and J ends lost 6 bases and 6 bases, in that order; junction bases with no gene match: 15. The CDR3 runs 18 residues. The CDR3 loop reads CASRTGQGLFLLNSPLHF. The CDR3, as DNA: TGTGCCAGCAGAACGGGACAGGGCCTTTTCCTTCTTAATTCACCCCTCCACTTT.

The gene calls are TRBV19 and TRBJ2-1, with D perhaps TRBD1 (6 bases). Germline-derived CDR1 and CDR2 are LNHDA and SQIVND (reference sequence). The CDR3 covers 16 residues. Trimming left V 6 bases short and J 4 bases short, with 19 bases between. The CDR3: CASSYWGTLTYNEQFF. CDR3 DNA: TGTGCCAGTAGCTACTGGGGGACACTCACTTACAATGAGCAGTTCTTC. Variable domain in full (rest from reference TRBV19 and TRBJ2-1): DGGITQSPKYLFRKEGQNVTLSCEQNLNHDAMYWYRQDPGQGLRLIYYSQIVNDFQKGDIAEGYSVSREKKESFPLTVTSAQKNPTAFYLCASSYWGTLTYNEQFFGPGTRLTVL.

In this sample, this clone turned up once. The gene calls are TRBV7-9 and TRBJ2-5; a weak D match, TRBD1 (6 bases). The J call may be incorrect, as the DNA end agrees better with TRBJ2-7. The CDR3 has 17 residues. Germline CDR1 SEHNR, CDR2 FQNEAQ (reference sequence). Here the CDR3 reads CASSSPPTEGVSYEQYF. In DNA, the CDR3 is TGTGCCAGCAGCTCACCCCCTACAGAGGGGGTTTCCTACGAGCAGTACTTC.